Below, 10 T cell receptor beta chains from the same sample are listed, as sequenced in a study of beta chain features in type 1 diabetes. Expressed TCRB transcripts were sequenced, since all the RNA that had been isolated was reverse transcribed. The assay was immunoSEQ multiplex PCR, and TCRdb's table has in-frame clones only and misses some. This table has approximately 170,000 clones, over 6% appearing once. Findings and limits, study-wide: There was a moderate but significant shortening of TCRB CDR3s in all four CD4+ subsets of Type 1 diabetes patients.

These receptors are not linked to any known antigen. Sequencing input: central memory CD4+ T cells from blood. All receptors derive from a man younger than 35 with type 1 diabetes.

This clone showed up just a few times. The chain recombines TRBV30 with TRBJ2-6; 7 bases fit TRBD1. V lost 3 bases, J lost 0 bases, and 8 bases stayed unmatched. Germline loops: CDR1 GTSNPN, CDR2 SVGIG (reference sequence). This CDR3 region has 17 residues. The DNA of the CDR3 is TGTGCCTGGAGGAGAGACAGGGTCCCCTCTGGGGCCAACGTCCTGACTTTC. Its translation: CAWRRDRVPSGANVLTF.

This chain connects TRBV11-2 to TRBJ2-1; tentatively, D is TRBD2 (5 bases). V lost 1 base to trimming and J lost 0 bases, with 13 bases between them. This CDR3 contains 17 residues. Germline V gene lookup returns CDR1 SGHAT and CDR2 FQNNGV. The CDR3 nucleotides are TGTGCCAGCAGCTTAGCCCGGGGTCGCGGCTCCTACAATGAGCAGTTCTTC. Protein sequence: CASSLARGRGSYNEQFF. The full variable domain, with the rest looked up from reference TRBV11-2 and TRBJ2-1, is EAGVAQSPRYKIIEKRQSVAFWCNPISGHATLYWYQQILGQGPKLLIQFQNNGVVDDSQLPKDRFSAERLKGVDSTLKIQPAKLEDSAVYLCASSLARGRGSYNEQFFGPGTRLTVL.

The table lists this clone with a few counts. The chain carries TRBV4-2 and TRBJ2-2; 9 positions agree with TRBD2. The CDR3 is 16 residues long. From germline, CDR1 is LGHNA and CDR2 YNFKEQ. Unmatched junction bases numbered 12, after V lost 6 bases and J lost 7 bases. The chain's CDR3 is CASSHSGRRGVGELFF. For the CDR3, the DNA is TGTGCCAGCAGTCATAGCGGGAGACGGGGTGTCGGGGAGCTGTTTTTT.

The gene calls are TRBV11-2 and TRBJ2-7; possible D gene TRBD2, 6 bases. Germline loops: CDR1 SGHAT, CDR2 FQNNGV. The CDR3 has 16 amino acids. V was cut by 1 base and J by 0 bases, with 13 bases left in between. CDR3 sequence reads: CASSLAGGVSSYEQYF. DNA for the CDR3: TGTGCCAGCAGCTTAGCAGGCGGGGTGAGCTCCTACGAGCAGTACTTC.

CDR3 protein: CASSGRLTDTQYF. CDR3 DNA sequence: TGTGCCAGTAGTGGGAGGCTCACAGATACGCAGTATTTT. This chain links TRBV19 with TRBJ2-3; tentative D call: TRBD2 (6 bases). Between the trimmed V and J ends, which lost 5 bases and 2 bases, there was a span of 8 bases. The length of the CDR3 is 13 residues. Germline lookup yields CDR1 LNHDA and CDR2 SQIVND (reference sequence).

This clone was counted between two and nine times. The chain employs TRBV18 and TRBJ2-7; 9 nucleotides line up with TRBD1. With V trimmed by 5 bases and J by 9 bases, 17 bases remained unmatched. There are 16 residues in the CDR3. CDR1 and CDR2 from the germline V gene are KGHSH and LQKENI. The CDR3 coding sequence is TGTGCCAGCTCAAGCAGAACAGGGGGCGAGAACGAGGGGCAGTACTTC. Translation gives CASSSRTGGENEGQYF. The variable domain in full, with the rest retrieved from reference TRBV18 and TRBJ2-7, is NAGVMQNPRHLVRRRGQEARLRCSPMKGHSHVYWYRQLPEEGLKFMVYLQKENIIDESGMPKERFSAEFPKEGPSILRIQQVVRGDSAAYFCASSSRTGGENEGQYFGPGTRLTVT.

The sample holds a few counts of this clone. This sequence joins TRBV28 and TRBJ1-3, with D hard to call. Germline V gene data show CDR1 as MDHEN and CDR2 as SYDVKM. This CDR3 is built from 14 residues. V was cut by 2 bases and J by 2 bases, with 7 bases left in between. As DNA, the CDR3 is TGTGCCAGCAGTTTAATACAACCTGGAAACACCATATATTTT. This sequence encodes CASSLIQPGNTIYF.

This clone has just a few counts. This chain joins TRBV5-4 and TRBJ2-7; 7 bases are a match to TRBD1. CDR1 SGHNT and CDR2 YYREEE come from the germline V gene (reference sequence). Losses at the gene ends were 3 bases for V and 6 bases for J; bases not matched to a gene: 0. This CDR3 region has 11 residues. CDR3 sequence reads: CASSWDSEQYF. The CDR3 DNA follows: TGTGCCAGCAGCTGGGACAGCGAGCAGTACTTC.

This chain joins TRBV29-1 and TRBJ1-4; no definite D call. Germline loops: CDR1 SQVTM, CDR2 ANQGSEA. V gave up 3 bases and J gave up 8 bases, with 10 bases separating them. The CDR3 runs 12 residues. In nucleotides, the CDR3 is TGCAGCGTTGAGAGGGCGGACGAAAAACTGTTTTTT. It translates to CSVERADEKLFF.

V and J are TRBV5-4 and TRBJ2-7; 7 nucleotides agree with TRBD1. The junction had 7 bases not matched to a gene; V was cut back by 2 bases and J by 2 bases. Germline CDR1 SGHNT, CDR2 YYREEE (reference sequence). The CDR3 runs 15 residues. CDR3 sequence: CASSFRTGLTYEQYF. The CDR3 DNA follows: TGTGCCAGCAGCTTTCGGACAGGACTGACCTACGAGCAGTACTTC.